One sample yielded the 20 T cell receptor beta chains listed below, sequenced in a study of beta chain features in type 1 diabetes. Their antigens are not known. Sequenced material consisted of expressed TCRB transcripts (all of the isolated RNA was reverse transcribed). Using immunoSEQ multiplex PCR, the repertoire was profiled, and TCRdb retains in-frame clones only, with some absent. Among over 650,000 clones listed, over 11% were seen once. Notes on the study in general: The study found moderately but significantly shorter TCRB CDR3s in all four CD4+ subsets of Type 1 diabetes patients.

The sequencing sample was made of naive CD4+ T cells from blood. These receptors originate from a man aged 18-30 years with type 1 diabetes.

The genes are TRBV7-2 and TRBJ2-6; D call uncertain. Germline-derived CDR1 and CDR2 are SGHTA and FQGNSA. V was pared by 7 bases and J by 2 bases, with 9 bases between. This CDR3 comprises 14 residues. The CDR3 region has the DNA TGTGCCAGCACTTCCTCCCCTGGGGCCAACGTCCTGACTTTC. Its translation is CASTSSPGANVLTF.

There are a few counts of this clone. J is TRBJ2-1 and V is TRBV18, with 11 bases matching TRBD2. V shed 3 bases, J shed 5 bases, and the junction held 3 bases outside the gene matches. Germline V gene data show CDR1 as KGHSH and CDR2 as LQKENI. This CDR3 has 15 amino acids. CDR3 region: CASSPSGGADNEQFF. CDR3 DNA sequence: TGTGCCAGCTCACCTAGCGGGGGGGCCGACAATGAGCAGTTCTTC.

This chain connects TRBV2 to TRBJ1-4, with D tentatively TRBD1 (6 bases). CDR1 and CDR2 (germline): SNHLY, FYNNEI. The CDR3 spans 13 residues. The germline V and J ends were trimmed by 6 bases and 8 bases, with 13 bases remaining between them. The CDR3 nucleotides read TGTGCCAGCAGCCCCAGGGGAGACGAAAAACTGTTTTTT. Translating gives CASSPRGDEKLFF.

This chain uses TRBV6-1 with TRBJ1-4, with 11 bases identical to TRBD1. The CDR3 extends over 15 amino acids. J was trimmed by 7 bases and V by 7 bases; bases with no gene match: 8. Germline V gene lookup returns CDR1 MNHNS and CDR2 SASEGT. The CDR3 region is CASTRTGGVGEKLFF. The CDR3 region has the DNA TGTGCCAGCACCAGGACAGGGGGCGTTGGTGAAAAACTGTTTTTT.

CDR3 DNA sequence: TGCGCCAGCAGCTCGATAAGCGGGAGGGAAGAGACCCAGTACTTC. It yields the protein CASSSISGREETQYF. This chain connects TRBV5-1 to TRBJ2-5; 10 nucleotides align to TRBD2. V gave up 3 bases and J gave up 3 bases; unmatched junction bases: 5. In germline, CDR1 is SGHRS, CDR2 YFSETQ. CDR3 size: 15 residues.

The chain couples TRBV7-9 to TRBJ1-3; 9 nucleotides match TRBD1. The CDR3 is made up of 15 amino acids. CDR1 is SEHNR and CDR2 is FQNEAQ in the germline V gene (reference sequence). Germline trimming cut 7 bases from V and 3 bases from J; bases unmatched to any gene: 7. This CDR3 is CASTEQGALGNTIYF. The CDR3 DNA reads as TGTGCCAGCACCGAACAGGGGGCACTTGGAAACACCATATATTTT.

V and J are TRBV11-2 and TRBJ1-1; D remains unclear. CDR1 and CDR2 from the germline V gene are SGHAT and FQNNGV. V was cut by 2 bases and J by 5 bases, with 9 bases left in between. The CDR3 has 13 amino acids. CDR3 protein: CASSLQLGTEAFF. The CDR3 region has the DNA TGTGCCAGCAGCTTACAACTCGGGACTGAAGCTTTCTTT.

CDR3 nucleotide sequence: TGTGCCAGTACCCCGACAGGGGGAGCAGATACGCAGTATTTT. As protein: CASTPTGGADTQYF. J is TRBJ2-3 and V is TRBV19; 9 bases are shared with TRBD1. After removal of 7 bases from V and 4 bases from J, the junction contained 6 bases not matched to a gene. This CDR3 contains 14 residues. Germline V gene sequence: CDR1 LNHDA, CDR2 SQIVND (reference sequence).

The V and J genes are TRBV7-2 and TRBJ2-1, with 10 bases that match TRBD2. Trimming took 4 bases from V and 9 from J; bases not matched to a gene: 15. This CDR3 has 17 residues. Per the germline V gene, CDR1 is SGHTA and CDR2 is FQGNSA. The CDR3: CASSYPSFGTSVTEQFF. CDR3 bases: TGTGCCAGCAGCTACCCAAGTTTCGGGACTAGCGTCACTGAGCAGTTCTTC.

This chain's CDR3 is CASSLAVSPSGNEQFF. In DNA form, the CDR3 reads TGCGCCAGCAGCTTGGCCGTTTCTCCTAGCGGGAATGAGCAGTTCTTC. The V gene is TRBV5-1, the J gene TRBJ2-1; 8 bases fit TRBD2. Germline CDR1 and CDR2: SGHRS and YFSETQ. The V gene end was trimmed by 0 bases and the J gene end by 7 bases; junction bases not matched to a gene: 9. There are 16 residues in the CDR3.

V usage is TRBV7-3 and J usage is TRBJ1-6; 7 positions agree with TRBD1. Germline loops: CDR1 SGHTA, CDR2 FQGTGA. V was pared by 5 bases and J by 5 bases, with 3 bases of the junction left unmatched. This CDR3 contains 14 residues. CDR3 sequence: CASSRDRDNSPLHF. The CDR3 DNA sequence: TGTGCCAGCAGCCGCGACAGGGATAATTCACCCCTCCACTTT.

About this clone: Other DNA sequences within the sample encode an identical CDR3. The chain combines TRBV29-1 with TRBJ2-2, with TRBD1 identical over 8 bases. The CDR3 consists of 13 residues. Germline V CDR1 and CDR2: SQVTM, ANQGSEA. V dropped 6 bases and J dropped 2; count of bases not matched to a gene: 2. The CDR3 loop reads CSVDRGNTGELFF. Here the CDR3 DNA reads TGCAGCGTCGACAGGGGCAACACCGGGGAGCTGTTTTTT.

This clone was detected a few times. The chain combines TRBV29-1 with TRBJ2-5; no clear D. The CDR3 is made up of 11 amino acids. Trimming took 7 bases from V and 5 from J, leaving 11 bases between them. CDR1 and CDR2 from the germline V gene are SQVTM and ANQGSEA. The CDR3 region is CSAGPQETQYF. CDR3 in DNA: TGCAGCGCTGGCCCCCAGGAGACCCAGTACTTC.

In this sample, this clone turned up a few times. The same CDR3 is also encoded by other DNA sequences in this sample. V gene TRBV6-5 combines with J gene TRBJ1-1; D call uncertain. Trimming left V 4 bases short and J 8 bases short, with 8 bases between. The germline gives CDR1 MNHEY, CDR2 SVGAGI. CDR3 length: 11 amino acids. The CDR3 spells CASSLGREAFF. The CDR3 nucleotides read TGTGCCAGCAGTTTAGGGCGGGAAGCTTTCTTT.

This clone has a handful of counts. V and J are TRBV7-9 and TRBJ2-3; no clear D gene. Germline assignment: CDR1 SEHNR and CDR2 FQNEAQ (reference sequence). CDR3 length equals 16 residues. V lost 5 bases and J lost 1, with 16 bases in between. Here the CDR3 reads CASSPTYGLGTDTQYF. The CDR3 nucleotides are TGTGCCAGCAGCCCTACGTACGGGCTCGGCACAGATACGCAGTATTTT.

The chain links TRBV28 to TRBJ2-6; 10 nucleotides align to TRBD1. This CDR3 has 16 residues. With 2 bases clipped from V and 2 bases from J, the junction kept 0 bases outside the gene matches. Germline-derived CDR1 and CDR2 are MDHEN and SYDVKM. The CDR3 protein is CASSLGTGAGANVLTF. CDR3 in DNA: TGTGCCAGCAGTTTAGGGACAGGGGCTGGGGCCAACGTCCTGACTTTC. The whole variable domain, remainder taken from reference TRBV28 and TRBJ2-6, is DVKVTQSSRYLVKRTGEKVFLECVQDMDHENMFWYRQDPGLGLRLIYFSYDVKMKEKGDIPEGYSVSREKKERFSLILESASTNQTSMYLCASSLGTGAGANVLTFGAGSRLTVL.

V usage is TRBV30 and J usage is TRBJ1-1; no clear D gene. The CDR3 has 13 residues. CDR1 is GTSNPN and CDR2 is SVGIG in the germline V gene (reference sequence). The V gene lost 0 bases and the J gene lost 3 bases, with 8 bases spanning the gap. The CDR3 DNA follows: TGTGCCTGGAGTGTTCCCCCCGACACTGAAGCTTTCTTT. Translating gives CAWSVPPDTEAFF.

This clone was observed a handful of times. CDR3 sequence reads: CASSQDLGSSDHEQFF. In nucleotides, the CDR3 is TGTGCCAGCAGCCAAGATCTTGGCAGTTCAGACCATGAGCAGTTCTTC. This chain uses TRBV14 with TRBJ2-1; D unclear. Trimming pared 0 bases from V and 8 bases from J, leaving 17 bases between. In germline, CDR1 is SGHDN, CDR2 FVKESK. This CDR3 region has 16 residues.

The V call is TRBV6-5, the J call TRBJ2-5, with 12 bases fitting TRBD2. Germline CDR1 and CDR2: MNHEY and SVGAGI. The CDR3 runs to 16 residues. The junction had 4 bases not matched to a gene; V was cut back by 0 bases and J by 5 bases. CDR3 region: CASSYSTSGSWETQYF. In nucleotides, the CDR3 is TGTGCCAGCAGTTACTCGACTAGCGGGAGTTGGGAGACCCAGTACTTC.

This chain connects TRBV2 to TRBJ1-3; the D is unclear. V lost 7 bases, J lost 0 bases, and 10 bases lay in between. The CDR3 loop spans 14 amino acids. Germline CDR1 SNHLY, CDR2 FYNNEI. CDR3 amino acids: CASKRASSGNTIYF. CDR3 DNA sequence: TGTGCCAGCAAGAGGGCGAGCTCTGGAAACACCATATATTTT.